This TCR beta chain was observed in a study of cytomegalovirus exposure and HLA in healthy donors. About this clone itself: What it binds is unknown.

Vbeta (60) and Jbeta (13) primers were used in the PCR. Profiling relied on immunoSEQ multiplex PCR, and the TCRdb table lists in-frame clones only, not all of them. The sample lists about 200,000 clones; about 87% were seen once. The germline V and J ends were trimmed by 2 bases and 5 bases, with 27 bases remaining between them. This CDR3 contains 19 residues. Germline V lookup: CDR1 SGHTA, CDR2 FQGNSA. Study-wide points: In an earlier analysis, productive rearrangement rates for most beta V segments clustered near 87% or 30%. Most CMV-associated TCR beta chains were later found to appear HLA-restricted.

This sequence originates from a man aged 30 to 45 in good health and CMV-seronegative. The chain combines TRBV7-2 with TRBJ1-1, with D possibly matching TRBD1 (6 bases). The sequenced sample was PBMCs. This CDR3 is CASSLQRQGPSLGDTEAFF. CDR3 nucleotide sequence: TGTGCCAGCAGCTTACAGAGGCAGGGGCCCTCCTTGGGGGATACTGAAGCTTTCTTT. The full variable domain, its missing parts supplied by reference TRBV7-2 and TRBJ1-1, is GAGVSQSPSNKVTEKGKDVELRCDPISGHTALYWYRQSLGQGLEFLIYFQGNSAPDKSGLPSDRFSAERTGGSVSTLTIQRTQQEDSAVYLCASSLQRQGPSLGDTEAFFGQGTRLTVV.